Sequencing of this T cell receptor beta chain was carried out in a study of T-cell reconstitution after alpha-beta-depleted transplantation in children. General study results and limits: In some patients, recipient T cells and intrathymic progenitors surviving conditioning explained high day-60 diversity. As was reported, about two months after transplant, alpha-beta T cells came from several hundred expanded graft clones. The main origin of T-cell counts and diversity one year after transplant was newly produced T cells.

Germline CDR1 and CDR2: LGHNA and YSLEER. This CDR3 is built from 15 residues. V was pared by 1 base and J by 4 bases, with 4 bases of the junction left unmatched. This clonotype was counted a few times. Its antigen remains unidentified. Unique molecular identifiers were incorporated into the prepared TCRbeta library. MiXCR, applied by TCRdb to the PCR reads, yields one record per CDR3 protein. The top ten clones hold about 6% of a sample with around 210,000 distinct CDR3 sequences, under 8.5% of them seen once. The chain is built from TRBV4-3 and TRBJ1-5, with TRBD1 matching over 7 bases. The source of this sequence is a boy younger than 10 with acute lymphoblastic leukemia, due to receive a stem cell transplant. The starting material was PBMCs, obtained before TCRalphabeta/CD19-depleted stem cell transplant. The CDR3 sequence: CASSQVTGQNQPQHF. The CDR3 bases are TGCGCCAGCAGCCAAGTGACAGGGCAGAATCAGCCCCAGCATTTT.